This T cell receptor (beta chain) was sequenced in a study of cytomegalovirus exposure and HLA in healthy donors. Vbeta (60) and Jbeta (13) primers were used in the PCR. The assay was immunoSEQ multiplex PCR, and TCRdb's table has in-frame clones only and misses some. The data show about 70,000 clones, 75% to 90% seen once. The CDR3 is 14 amino acids. The ends lost 6 bases at V and 2 bases at J; junction bases unmatched: 7. The germline V gene has CDR1 MNHNY and CDR2 SVGAGI (reference sequence). V and J are TRBV6-6 and TRBJ2-7, with TRBD1 matching 7 bases. Sequenced: PBMCs. This sequence originates from a young woman in good health and CMV-seropositive. CDR3 protein: CASSPRQGTYEQYF. Here the CDR3 DNA reads TGTGCCAGCAGCCCCCGACAGGGTACCTACGAGCAGTACTTC.